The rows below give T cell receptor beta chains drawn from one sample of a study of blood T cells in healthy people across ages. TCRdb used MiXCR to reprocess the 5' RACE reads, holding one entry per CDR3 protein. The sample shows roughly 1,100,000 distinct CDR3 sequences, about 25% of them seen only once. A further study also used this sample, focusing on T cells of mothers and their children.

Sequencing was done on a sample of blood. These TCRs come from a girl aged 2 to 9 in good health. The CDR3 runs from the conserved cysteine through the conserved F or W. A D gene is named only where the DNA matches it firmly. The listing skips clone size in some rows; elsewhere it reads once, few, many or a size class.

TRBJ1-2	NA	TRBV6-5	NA	CASSYASSRHGYTF	TGTGCCAGCAGTTACGCTTCCTCCAGACATGGCTACACCTTC
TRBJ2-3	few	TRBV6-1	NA	CASSDSRGADTQYF	TGTGCCAGCAGTGACAGCAGGGGAGCAGATACGCAGTATTTT
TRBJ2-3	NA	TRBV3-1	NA	CASSQVERGDTQYF	TGTGCCAGCAGCCAAGTAGAGAGAGGGGATACGCAGTATTTT
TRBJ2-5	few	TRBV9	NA	CASSVDSRRETQYF	TGTGCCAGCAGCGTAGACTCCAGGCGCGAGACCCAGTACTTC
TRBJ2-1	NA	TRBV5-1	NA	CASSGQVSSYNEQFF	TGCGCCAGCAGCGGCCAGGTGAGCTCCTACAATGAGCAGTTCTTC
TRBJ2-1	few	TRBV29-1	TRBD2	CSVGVGGYNEQFF	TGCAGCGTTGGGGTGGGGGGGTACAATGAGCAGTTCTTC
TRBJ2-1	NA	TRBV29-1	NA	CSVEDWGAGNEQFF	TGTAGCGTTGAAGATTGGGGGGCCGGCAATGAGCAGTTCTTC
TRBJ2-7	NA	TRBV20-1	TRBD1	CSARVRGQISYEQYF	TGCAGTGCTAGAGTCAGGGGACAGATCTCCTACGAGCAGTACTTC
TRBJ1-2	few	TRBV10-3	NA	CAITDPGKGYGYTF	TGTGCCATCACCGACCCGGGGAAGGGCTATGGCTACACCTTC
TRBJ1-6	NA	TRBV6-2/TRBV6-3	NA	CASSYGGRSPLHF	TGTGCCAGCAGTTACGGCGGTAGGTCACCCCTCCACTTT
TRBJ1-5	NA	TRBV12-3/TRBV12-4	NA	CASNKGGQPQHF	TGTGCCAGCAATAAAGGAGGACAGCCCCAGCATTTT
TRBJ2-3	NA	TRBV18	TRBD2	CASSPGGSGDTQYF	TGTGCCAGCTCACCGGGCGGGAGTGGAGATACGCAGTATTTT
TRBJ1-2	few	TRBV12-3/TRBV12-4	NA	CASSLGDYYGYTF	TGTGCCAGCAGTTTAGGGGACTACTATGGCTACACCTTC
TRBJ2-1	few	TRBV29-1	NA	CSARMGGTYNEQFF	TGCAGCGCTAGGATGGGTGGAACTTACAATGAGCAGTTCTTC
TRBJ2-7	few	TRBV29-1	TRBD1	CSVAPQGAGSSYEQYF	TGCAGCGTTGCCCCGCAGGGGGCGGGTTCGTCCTACGAGCAGTACTTC
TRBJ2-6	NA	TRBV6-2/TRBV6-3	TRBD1	CASSPGTGGGANVLTF	TGTGCCAGCAGCCCAGGGACAGGGGGAGGGGCCAACGTCCTGACTTTC
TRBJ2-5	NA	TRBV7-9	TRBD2	CASIKSRGGLLETQYF	TGTGCCAGCATCAAGAGTCGGGGGGGCCTCTTAGAGACCCAGTACTTC
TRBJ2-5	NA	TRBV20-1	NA	CSARRAGETQYF	TGCAGTGCTAGACGGGCCGGGGAGACCCAGTACTTC
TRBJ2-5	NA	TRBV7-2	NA	CASSLEQGQTQYF	TGTGCCAGCAGCTTAGAACAGGGTCAGACCCAGTACTTC
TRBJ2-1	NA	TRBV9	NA	CASSVESISPYNEQFF	TGTGCCAGCAGCGTAGAGAGTATCTCCCCCTACAATGAGCAGTTCTTC
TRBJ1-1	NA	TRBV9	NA	CASSDPGTLAFF	TGTGCCAGCAGCGATCCCGGGACACTCGCTTTCTTT
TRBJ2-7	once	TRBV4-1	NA	CASSQDSSAYEQYF	TGCGCCAGCAGCCAAGATTCCAGTGCCTACGAGCAGTACTTC
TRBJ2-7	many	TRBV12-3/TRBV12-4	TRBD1	CASSRDRAYEQYF	TGTGCCAGCAGCCGGGACAGGGCCTACGAGCAGTACTTC
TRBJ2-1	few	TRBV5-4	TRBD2	CASSGPGGTSYNEQFF	TGTGCCAGCAGCGGGCCCGGGGGGACCTCCTACAATGAGCAGTTCTTC
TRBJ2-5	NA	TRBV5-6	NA	CASSYAGAGNWETQYF	TGTGCCAGCAGCTACGCGGGGGCAGGGAATTGGGAGACCCAGTACTTC
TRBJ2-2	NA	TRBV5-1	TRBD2	CASSPRAGVGTGELFF	TGCGCCAGCAGCCCCCGAGCGGGAGTTGGCACCGGGGAGCTGTTTTTT
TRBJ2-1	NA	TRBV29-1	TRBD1	CSVEDWDRRQQFF	TGCAGCGTTGAAGATTGGGACAGGCGACAGCAGTTCTTC
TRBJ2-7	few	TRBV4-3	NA	CASSQETIDGYEQYF	TGCGCCAGCAGCCAAGAGACGATTGACGGCTACGAGCAGTACTTC
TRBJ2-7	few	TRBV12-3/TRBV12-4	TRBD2	CASSPGLAGEVYEQYF	TGTGCCAGCAGTCCCGGACTAGCGGGAGAGGTCTACGAGCAGTACTTC
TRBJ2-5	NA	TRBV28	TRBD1	CASSKDRGKTQYF	TGTGCCAGCAGTAAAGACAGGGGAAAGACCCAGTACTTC
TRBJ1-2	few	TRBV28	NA	CASSLAGFPANYGYTF	TGTGCCAGCAGTTTGGCGGGGTTCCCAGCTAACTATGGCTACACCTTC
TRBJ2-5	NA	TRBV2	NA	CASREVLVGTQYF	TGTGCCAGCAGGGAAGTACTAGTCGGGACCCAGTACTTC
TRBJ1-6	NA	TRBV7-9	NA	CASGNNEVPNSPLHF	TGTGCCAGCGGAAACAACGAAGTCCCTAATTCACCCCTCCACTTT
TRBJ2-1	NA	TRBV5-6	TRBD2	CASSYGLGEQFF	TGTGCCAGCAGCTACGGACTAGGAGAGCAGTTCTTC
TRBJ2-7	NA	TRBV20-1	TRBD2	CSASLGASGAYEQYF	TGCAGTGCCTCCCTAGGGGCTAGCGGTGCCTACGAGCAGTACTTC
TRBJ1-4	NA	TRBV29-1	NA	CSVLGADEKLFF	TGCAGCGTTCTGGGAGCCGATGAAAAACTGTTTTTT
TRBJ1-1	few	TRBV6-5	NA	CASSYSANAEAFF	TGTGCCAGCAGTTATTCCGCGAACGCTGAAGCTTTCTTT
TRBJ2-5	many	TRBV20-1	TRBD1	CSAITGTGFAETQYF	TGCAGTGCTATAACCGGGACAGGCTTTGCAGAGACCCAGTACTTC
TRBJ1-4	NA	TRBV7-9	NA	CASSLDLQEEKLFF	TGTGCCAGCAGCCTCGACCTCCAGGAGGAAAAACTGTTTTTT
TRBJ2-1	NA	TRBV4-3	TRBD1	CASSQVRGPGDEQLF	TGCGCCAGCAGCCAAGTCAGGGGGCCCGGGGATGAGCAGCTCTTC
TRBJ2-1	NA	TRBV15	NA	CATSGPGGRQWEQFF	TGTGCCACCAGCGGTCCCGGAGGGCGACAATGGGAGCAGTTCTTC
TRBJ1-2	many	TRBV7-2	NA	CASSLADYGYTF	TGTGCCAGCAGCTTGGCAGACTATGGCTACACCTTC
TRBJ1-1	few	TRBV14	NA	CASSQVEWGEATEAFF	TGTGCCAGCAGCCAAGTAGAGTGGGGGGAGGCCACTGAAGCTTTCTTT
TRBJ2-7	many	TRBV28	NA	CASSLSGTTYEQYF	TGTGCCAGCAGTTTATCCGGGACAACTTACGAGCAGTACTTC
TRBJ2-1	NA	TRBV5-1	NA	CASSFKAGNEQFF	TGCGCCAGCAGCTTCAAAGCGGGCAATGAGCAGTTCTTC
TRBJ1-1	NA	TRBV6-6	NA	CASSYSGGVRAEAFF	TGTGCCAGCAGTTACTCGGGGGGGGTTCGGGCTGAAGCTTTCTTT
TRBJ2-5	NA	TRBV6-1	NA	CTSSELTGSQETQYF	TGTACCAGCAGTGAACTGACAGGAAGCCAAGAGACCCAGTACTTC